This T cell receptor (beta chain) is drawn from a study of technical replicates of blood from a handful of donors (dated 2017 in TCRdb). Deletion took 0 bases off V and 2 bases off J, with a span of 12 bases between the germline ends. From the germline V gene, CDR1 is SGHRS and CDR2 is YFSETQ. The CDR3, cysteine through phenylalanine, is 15 amino acids long. The DNA shown is the 45-base CDR3, in frame from base 1. As regards this clone: Its recognized antigen is unknown. Per-base qualities were not stored, and no clone one base away is much larger.

Receptor amplification or capture employed the immunoSEQ multiplex PCR assay. TCRdb re-hosts the immuneACCESS table, in-frame sequences only. Its copies lack some clones; in the studies checked, an unresolved V gene accounts for under half of them, and the cause for the rest is not known. This sample comprises over 65,000 clones, 94% of them detected only once. The ten biggest clones cover over 0.2% of the sample. The receptor chain draws on TRBV5-1 and TRBJ2-7; a weak D assignment points to TRBD2 (7 bases agree). This clonotype was obtained from a human donor in good health. The sample consisted of T cells isolated from PBMCs. The nucleotide sequence reads as follows: TGCGCCAGCAGCTTGGTAGGGGGGGCAGCCTACGAGCAGTACTTC. It translates as CASSLVGGAAYEQYF.